This entry concerns a single TCR beta chain. Its antigen is undetermined. The sample is drawn from a study of cytomegalovirus exposure and HLA in healthy donors. Study information: Ancestry clustering placed around four fifths of more than 350 genotyped donors in the Caucasian-associated cluster. Overall study results and limits: In presence/absence analyses, roughly uniform sequencing depth across donors was assumed. HLA alleles were associated with some 17,000 TCR beta sequences in a later analysis at 0.05 false discovery rate.

This CDR3 has 13 amino acids. V lost 5 bases and J lost 0, with 8 bases in between. Germline V gene data show CDR1 as SGHDT and CDR2 as YYEEEE. PCR amplification relied on 60 Vbeta primers (plus 13 Jbeta primers). Libraries were prepared by immunoSEQ multiplex PCR; TCRdb keeps only in-frame clonotypes and omits some of them. Of 200,000 or so clones listed, roughly 83% are singletons. Sequenced: PBMCs. The chain is built from TRBV5-6 and TRBJ1-1, with a possible D match to TRBD1 (6 bases). This receptor was obtained from a boy aged 2 to 9 in good health and CMV-seronegative. CDR3 sequence reads: CASSQGLNTEAFF. The CDR3 coding sequence is TGTGCCAGCAGTCAGGGGTTGAACACTGAAGCTTTCTTT.